Below, one TCR beta chain is given with its context. The antigen is not known. At one end, the junction sequence differs from germline, possibly due to a read error. This sample was taken from a study of tumor-infiltrating lymphocytes in primary liver carcinoma. Study-wide background: Stage T1-T3 N0M0 tumors measured roughly 4.2 to 10 cm at most. Productive TCRbeta read counts per sample ran from roughly 3.5 to 6.8 million and were similar across tissue types.

Unsorted whole blood supplied the blood RNA, and germline DNA was isolated too. From germline, CDR1 is ENHRY and CDR2 SYGVKD. The CDR3 length is 12 residues. Study outcomes and limitations: Researchers did not compare CD4+ and CD8+ repertoires, as samples were bulk unsorted. Pairs of tumor regions overlapped more than tumor-adjacent and tumor-blood pairs did.

The investigators made TCR beta cDNA from about 500 ng total RNA, using a constant-region primer. Slightly modified ARM-PCR, run as three nested multiplex PCR rounds, produced the TCR beta libraries. Researchers ran the first two PCR rounds for roughly 10 cycles each with TRBV1-TRBV30 forward primers and a C-beta reverse primer. TCRdb re-called the multiplex PCR reads through MiXCR, storing one row per CDR3 protein. Here the sample spans some 320,000 distinct CDR3 sequences, around three fifths being singletons. This TCR came from a middle-aged man with primary liver carcinoma and hepatitis B virus infection. Sequenced sample: peripheral blood. J is TRBJ2-1 and V is TRBV10-3, with D perhaps matching TRBD2 (6 bases). The CDR3 spells CAINATSHEQFF. The CDR3 bases are TGCGCCATCAATGCAACTAGCCATGAGCAGTTCTTC.